This TCR beta chain was retrieved from a study of technical replicates of blood from a few donors. This CDR3 has 16 residues. Germline CDR1 is SGHVS and CDR2 is FNYEAQ. V shed 0 bases, J shed 6 bases, and the junction held 5 bases outside the gene matches. TCRdb's table, derived via immunoSEQ multiplex PCR, lists solely in-frame clones and lacks some. The sample has more than 90,000 clones, 96% seen once; the top ten hold around 0.4%. This receptor was identified in a human donor in good health. The chain carries TRBV7-6 and TRBJ2-1, with 10 bases aligning to TRBD2. The sample consisted of T cells isolated from PBMCs. The CDR3, as DNA: TGTGCCAGCAGCTTAGCGTCTAGCGGGGGACTCAATGAGCAGTTCTTC. Residues: CASSLASSGGLNEQFF.